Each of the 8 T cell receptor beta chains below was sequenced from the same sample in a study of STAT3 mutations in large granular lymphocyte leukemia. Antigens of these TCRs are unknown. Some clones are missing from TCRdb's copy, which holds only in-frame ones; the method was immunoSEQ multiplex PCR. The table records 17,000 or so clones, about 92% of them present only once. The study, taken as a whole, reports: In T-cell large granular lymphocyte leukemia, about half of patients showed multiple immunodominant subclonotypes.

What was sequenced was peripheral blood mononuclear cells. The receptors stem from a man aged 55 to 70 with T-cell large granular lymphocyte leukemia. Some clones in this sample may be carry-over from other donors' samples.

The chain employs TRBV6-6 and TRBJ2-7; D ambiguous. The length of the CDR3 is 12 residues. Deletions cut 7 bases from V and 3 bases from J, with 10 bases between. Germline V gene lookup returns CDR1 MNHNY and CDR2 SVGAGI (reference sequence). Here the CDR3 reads CASTAGYYEQYF. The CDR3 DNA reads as TGTGCCAGCACCGCAGGCTACTACGAGCAGTACTTC.

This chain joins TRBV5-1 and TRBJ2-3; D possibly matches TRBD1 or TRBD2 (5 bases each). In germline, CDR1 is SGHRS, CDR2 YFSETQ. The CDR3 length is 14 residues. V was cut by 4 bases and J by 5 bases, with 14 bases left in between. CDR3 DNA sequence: TGCGCCAGCAGCCCCGGGGACCCTGGAGATACGCAGTATTTT. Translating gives CASSPGDPGDTQYF. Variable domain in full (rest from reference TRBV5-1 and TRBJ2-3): KAGVTQTPRYLIKTRGQQVTLSCSPISGHRSVSWYQQTPGQGLQFLFEYFSETQRNKGNFPGRFSGRQFSNSRSEMNVSTLELGDSALYLCASSPGDPGDTQYFGPGTRLTVL.

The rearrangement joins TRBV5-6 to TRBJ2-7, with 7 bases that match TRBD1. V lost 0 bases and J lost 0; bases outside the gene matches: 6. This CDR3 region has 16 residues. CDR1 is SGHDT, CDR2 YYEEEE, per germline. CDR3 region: CASSLGYRDSSYEQYF. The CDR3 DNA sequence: TGTGCCAGCAGCTTGGGCTACCGGGACAGCTCCTACGAGCAGTACTTC.

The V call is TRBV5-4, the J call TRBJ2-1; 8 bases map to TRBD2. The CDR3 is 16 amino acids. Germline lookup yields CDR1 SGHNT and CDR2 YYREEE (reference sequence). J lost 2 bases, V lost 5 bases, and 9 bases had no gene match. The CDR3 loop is CASSEGALAAYNEQFF. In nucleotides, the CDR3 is TGTGCCAGCAGTGAGGGTGCACTAGCGGCCTACAATGAGCAGTTCTTC.

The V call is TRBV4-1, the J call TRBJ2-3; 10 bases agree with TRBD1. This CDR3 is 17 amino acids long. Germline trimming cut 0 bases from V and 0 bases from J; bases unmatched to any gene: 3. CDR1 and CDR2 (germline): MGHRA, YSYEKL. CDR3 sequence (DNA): TGCGCCAGCAGCCAAGATGGGACAGGGGCTAGCACAGATACGCAGTATTTT. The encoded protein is CASSQDGTGASTDTQYF.

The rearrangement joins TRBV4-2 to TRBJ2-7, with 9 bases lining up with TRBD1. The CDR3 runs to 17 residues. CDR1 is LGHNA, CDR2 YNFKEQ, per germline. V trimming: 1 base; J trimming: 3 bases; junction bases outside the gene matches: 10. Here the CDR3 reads CASSQASTGGIFYEQYF. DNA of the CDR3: TGTGCCAGCAGCCAAGCCTCTACAGGGGGCATTTTCTACGAGCAGTACTTC.

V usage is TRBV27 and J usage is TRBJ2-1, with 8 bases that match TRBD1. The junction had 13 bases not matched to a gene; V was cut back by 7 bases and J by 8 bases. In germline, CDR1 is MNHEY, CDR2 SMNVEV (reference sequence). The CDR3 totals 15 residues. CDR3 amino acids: CASTILATRGHEQFF. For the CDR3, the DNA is TGTGCCAGCACAATCCTAGCGACCAGGGGGCATGAGCAGTTCTTC.

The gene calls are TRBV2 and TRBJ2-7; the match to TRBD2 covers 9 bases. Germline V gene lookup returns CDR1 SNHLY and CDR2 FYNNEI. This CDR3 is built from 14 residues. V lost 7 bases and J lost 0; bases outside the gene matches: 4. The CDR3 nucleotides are TGTGCCAGCATTTCTAGCGGGGCCTCCTACGAGCAGTACTTC. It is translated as CASISSGASYEQYF.